The 7 T cell receptor beta chains reported below all come from one sample, sequenced in a study of tumor-infiltrating lymphocytes in primary liver carcinoma. Scientists recovered RNA and DNA together from approximately 20-30 mg of unsorted bulk tissue. The input was approximately 500 ng total RNA; TCR beta cDNA was made from it with a constant-region primer. Three nested multiplex PCR rounds, a slightly modified ARM-PCR, produced the libraries for TCR beta. In the first two PCR rounds, TRBV1-TRBV30 forward primers were paired with a C-beta reverse primer, and each round lasted nine to ten cycles. From the multiplex PCR reads, TCRdb called clonotypes with MiXCR, one entry per CDR3 protein. The sample shows about 35,000 distinct CDR3 sequences, just under 75% of them seen only once. The material sequenced was liver tumor tissue from sampling region 4. As to subset: tumor region T4, right-lateral pole. All receptors come from a man in his forties with primary liver carcinoma and hepatitis B virus infection.

For this clonotype: It is likely a read error, because the conserved phenylalanine at the end of the CDR3 is missing. The chain combines TRBV11-2 with TRBJ2-6, with 8 bases that match TRBD1. This CDR3 has 21 amino acids. Germline lookup yields CDR1 SGHAT and CDR2 FQNNGV. The CDR3 coding sequence is TGTCCCAGCAGCATGGGGGGAGACAGGGGCATTTCCCTCTCTGGGACCAACGTCCTGACTTAC. It translates to CPSSMGGDRGISLSGTNVLTY.

On this clonotype itself: Compared with germline, one end of the junction differs, possibly owing to a read error. The chain carries TRBV5-6 and TRBJ1-6; D not certain. Germline lookup yields CDR1 SGHDT and CDR2 YYEEEE. CDR3 length equals 15 residues. The CDR3 DNA follows: TGTGTCAGCAGCCCAAGGACTCCAGTGTATTCACCCCTCCGCTTT. Translated, it gives CVSSPRTPVYSPLRF.

This clonotype was found once. The CDR3 end shows no conserved phenylalanine or tryptophan, and so a read error is likely. The chain employs TRBV7-3 and TRBJ2-3, with TRBD2 as a possible D gene (6 bases). The CDR3 is made up of 16 amino acids. In germline, CDR1 is SGHTA, CDR2 FQGTGA. The CDR3 DNA reads as TGTGACAGCAGCTCCTCCGCGACTAGTAGGGGAGATACGCAGTATCTT. This translates into CDSSSSATSRGDTQYL.

A remark on this clonotype: The junction shows a germline mismatch at one end, possibly a read error. This chain joins TRBV11-2 and TRBJ1-5; 11 nucleotides match TRBD1. This CDR3 region has 15 residues. Germline CDR1 SGHAT, CDR2 FQNNGV. The CDR3 here is CASSSGTGGNQSQHF. The CDR3 bases are TGTGCCAGCAGCTCAGGGACAGGGGGAAATCAGTCCCAGCATTTT.

Turning to this clonotype: The missing conserved phenylalanine or tryptophan at the end of this CDR3 makes a read error likely. The rearrangement uses TRBV29-1 and TRBJ1-1; possibly TRBD1 for D (5 bases). From germline, CDR1 is SQVTM and CDR2 ANQGSEA. This CDR3 has 15 residues. V lost 3 bases, J lost 8 bases, and 22 bases lay in between. The CDR3, as DNA: TGCAGCGTTGACGGGGGGTCGGGGATGAGGACAGAAGCTTTCTAT. It codes for CSVDGGSGMRTEAFY.

This clonotype was seen many times. V and J are TRBV30 and TRBJ2-3; possibly TRBD2 for D (6 bases). The CDR3 runs 14 residues. The V and J ends lost 6 bases and 2 bases respectively, with 15 bases between them. Germline lookup yields CDR1 GTSNPN and CDR2 SVGIG (reference sequence). The CDR3, as DNA: TGTGCCTGTTCCCGTTCGGGAGTCACAGATACGCAGTATTTT. This gives the protein CACSRSGVTDTQYF.

The rearrangement uses TRBV29-1 and TRBJ2-2; the D gene could be TRBD1 or TRBD2 (5 bases each). CDR1 is SQVTM, CDR2 ANQGSEA, per germline. The V end was cut by 4 bases, the J end by 9 bases, with 21 bases between. CDR3 length equals 15 residues. The CDR3 spells CSVGLGWGITRELFF. DNA of the CDR3: TGCAGCGTTGGTCTAGGGTGGGGGATAACCAGGGAGCTGTTTTTT.